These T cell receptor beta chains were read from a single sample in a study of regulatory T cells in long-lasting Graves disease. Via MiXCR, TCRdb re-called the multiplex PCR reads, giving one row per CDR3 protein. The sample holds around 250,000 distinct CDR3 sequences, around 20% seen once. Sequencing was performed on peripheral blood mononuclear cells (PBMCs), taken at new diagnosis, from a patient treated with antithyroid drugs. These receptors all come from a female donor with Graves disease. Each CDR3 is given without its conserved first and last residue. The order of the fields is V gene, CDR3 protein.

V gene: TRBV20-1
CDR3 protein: SGEYSGRAPLNYNEQF

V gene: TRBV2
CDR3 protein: ASHGALGVYAKNIQY

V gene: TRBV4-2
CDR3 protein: ASSQDLAGGYEQY

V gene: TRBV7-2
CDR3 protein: ASSSDGPMNTEAF

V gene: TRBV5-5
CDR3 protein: ASSLGPGRGETQY

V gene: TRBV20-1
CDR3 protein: SAALGRAYEQY

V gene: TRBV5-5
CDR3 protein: ASSLLRDTEAF

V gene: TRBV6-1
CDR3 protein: ASASSEDTQY

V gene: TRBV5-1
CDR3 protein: ASSTGTSGSRQF

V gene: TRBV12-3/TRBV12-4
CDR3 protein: ASKAGANYGYT

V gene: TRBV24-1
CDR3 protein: ATSDDDAGALRDTQY

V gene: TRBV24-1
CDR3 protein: ATSDRGQGVSETQY

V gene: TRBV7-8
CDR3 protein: ASSLANREETQY

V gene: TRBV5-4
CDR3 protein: ASSLGLGLAGESYEQY

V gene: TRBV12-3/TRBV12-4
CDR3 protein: ASNSPSGGAGGELF

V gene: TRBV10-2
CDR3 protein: ASSVSGRADTQY

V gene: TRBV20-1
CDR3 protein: SASNRDKGPETQY

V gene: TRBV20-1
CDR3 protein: SAKGALWLGQGVGETQY

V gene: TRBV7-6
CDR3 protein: ASSLAGPGGEQY

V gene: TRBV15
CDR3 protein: ATSHEGFYGYT

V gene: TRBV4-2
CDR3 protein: ASSQDTGNSYNEQF

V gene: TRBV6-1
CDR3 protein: ASSGVVETDGIQY

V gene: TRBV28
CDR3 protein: ARSSPWLRNTIY

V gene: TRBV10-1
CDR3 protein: ASSAARPTDTQY

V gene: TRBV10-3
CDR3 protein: AISAANEQF

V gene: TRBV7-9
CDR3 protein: ASSLFDEQY

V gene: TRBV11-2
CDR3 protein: ASSALMGRNYEQY

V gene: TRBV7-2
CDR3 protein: ASSLVGTVSHEQY

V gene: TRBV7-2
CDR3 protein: ASSQGSGAFSYEQY

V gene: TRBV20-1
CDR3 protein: SARDNGGPGELF

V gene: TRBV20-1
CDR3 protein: SARDLGLAGSFRGKSSYNEQF

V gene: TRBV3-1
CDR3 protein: ASSYRYNQPQH

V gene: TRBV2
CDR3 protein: ASPRTGNTGELF

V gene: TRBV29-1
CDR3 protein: SVGGQGSEKLF

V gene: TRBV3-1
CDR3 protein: ASTRTDLAEQY

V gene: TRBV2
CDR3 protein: ASRADRFYQETQY

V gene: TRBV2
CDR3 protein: ASKKGDWSQETQY

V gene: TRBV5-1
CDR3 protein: ASSFGQINSPLH

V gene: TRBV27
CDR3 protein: ASSLLSVGSSSYEQY

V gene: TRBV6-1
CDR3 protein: AGRANGAGFEQY

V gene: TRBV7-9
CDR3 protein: ASSDPGQGYEQY

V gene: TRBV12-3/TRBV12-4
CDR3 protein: ASSSGQPSNSPLH